The 8 T cell receptor beta chains in this list originate from one sample, sequenced in a study of type 1 regulatory T cells. Study results and caveats: Compared with non-Tr1 cells, Tr1 cells showed a narrower TCR repertoire.

These receptors' targets are unknown. MiXCR, applied by TCRdb to the reads, yields one record per CDR3 protein. The data hold 65,000 to 80,000 distinct CDR3 sequences, with about a fifth observed a single time. The source material was cultured type 1 regulatory T (Tr1) cells, either the whole culture or a sorted fraction (not recorded which). The receptors were gathered from a human donor in good health.

This clonotype was seen a handful of times. This sequence joins TRBV12-3 or TRBV12-4 and TRBJ1-2; the D gene is possibly TRBD1 (5 bases). Deletions cut 7 bases from V and 4 bases from J, with 13 bases between. CDR3 size: 13 residues. CDR3 DNA: TGTGCCAGCACCCTGGGGGAAACCTATGGCTACACCTTC. Amino acids: CASTLGETYGYTF.

This clonotype occurred once. The V gene is TRBV4-2, the J gene TRBJ2-3; D gene ambiguous. Trimming removed 0 bases from V and 1 base from J, with 11 bases in between. CDR1 LGHNA and CDR2 YNFKEQ come from the germline V gene. The CDR3 extends over 16 amino acids. The CDR3 bases are TGTGCCAGCAGCCAAGACCCCACCCCCGGCACAGATACGCAGTATTTT. Protein sequence: CASSQDPTPGTDTQYF.

The chain joins TRBV7-2 to TRBJ2-7, with 7 bases aligning to TRBD2. J was trimmed by 2 bases and V by 3 bases; bases with no gene match: 4. The germline V gene encodes CDR1 SGHTA and CDR2 FQGNSA. The CDR3 is made up of 14 amino acids. The CDR3 region has the DNA TGTGCCAGCAGCTTGGCGGGAGTTGCCTACGAGCAGTACTTC. Its translation: CASSLAGVAYEQYF.

The chain has TRBV5-1 and TRBJ1-1, with 9 bases aligning to TRBD1. CDR3 length: 15 amino acids. From germline, CDR1 is SGHRS and CDR2 YFSETQ. J gave up 6 bases and V 2 bases, and 8 bases lay outside the gene matches. The CDR3 reads CASSLLPGQGAEAFF. Here the CDR3 DNA reads TGCGCCAGCAGCTTACTTCCGGGACAGGGTGCTGAAGCTTTCTTT.

The rearrangement uses TRBV20-1 and TRBJ1-1; 11 bases match TRBD1. Germline-derived CDR1 and CDR2 are DFQATT and SNEGSKA (reference sequence). CDR3 length: 13 amino acids. The ends lost 6 bases at V and 4 bases at J; junction bases unmatched: 4. CDR3 amino acids: CSASDRGLTEAFF. CDR3 nucleotides: TGCAGTGCCTCGGACAGGGGGCTCACTGAAGCTTTCTTT.

This clonotype has a handful of counts. The V call is TRBV6-2 or TRBV6-3, the J call TRBJ1-1, with D unclear. V was cut by 2 bases and J by 6 bases, with 7 bases left in between. CDR1 and CDR2 (germline): MNHEY, SVGEGT. The CDR3 length is 12 residues. The CDR3 nucleotides read TGTGCCAGCAGTTACAGCGGGTCTGAAGCTTTCTTT. Its protein is CASSYSGSEAFF.

This chain links TRBV5-1 with TRBJ2-1; D possibly corresponds to TRBD1 (6 bases). V was cut by 2 bases and J by 0 bases, with 12 bases left in between. Germline V gene sequence: CDR1 SGHRS, CDR2 YFSETQ. This CDR3 has 16 amino acids. CDR3 bases: TGCGCCAGCAGCTTCTTAGGGGGTCGCTCCTACAATGAGCAGTTCTTC. The encoded protein is CASSFLGGRSYNEQFF.

The CDR3 nucleotides are TGCAGCGTAAGAGGGATTAACACAGATACGCAGTATTTT. Protein: CSVRGINTDTQYF. The genes are TRBV29-1 and TRBJ2-3; D is perhaps TRBD2 (5 bases). V was shortened by 6 bases and J by 2 bases, with 12 bases between the two germline ends. The CDR3 covers 13 residues. CDR1 is SQVTM, CDR2 ANQGSEA, per germline.